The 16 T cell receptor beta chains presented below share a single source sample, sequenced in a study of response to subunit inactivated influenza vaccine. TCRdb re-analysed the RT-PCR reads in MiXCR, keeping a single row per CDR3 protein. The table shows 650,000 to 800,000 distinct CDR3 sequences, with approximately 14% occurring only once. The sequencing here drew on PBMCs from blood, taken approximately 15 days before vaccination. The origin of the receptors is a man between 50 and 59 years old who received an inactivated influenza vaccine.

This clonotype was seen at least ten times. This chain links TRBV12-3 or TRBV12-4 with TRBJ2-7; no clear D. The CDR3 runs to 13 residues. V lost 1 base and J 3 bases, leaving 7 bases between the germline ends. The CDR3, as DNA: TGTGCCAGCAGTTTAGGTGGCAACTACGAGCAGTACTTC. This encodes CASSLGGNYEQYF.

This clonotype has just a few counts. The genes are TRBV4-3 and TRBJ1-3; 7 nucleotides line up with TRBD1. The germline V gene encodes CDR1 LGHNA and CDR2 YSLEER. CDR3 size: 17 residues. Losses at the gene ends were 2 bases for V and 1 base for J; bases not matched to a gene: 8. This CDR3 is CASSQYLGQASGNTIYF. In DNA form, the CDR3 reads TGCGCCAGCAGCCAATATTTAGGACAGGCATCTGGAAACACCATATATTTT.

CDR3 bases: TGTGCCAGCAGTTACTCGGGAGGGGAGGGCTACACCTTC. It yields the protein CASSYSGGEGYTF. The V call is TRBV6-6, the J call TRBJ1-2; D is possibly TRBD1 (5 bases). V gave up 0 bases and J gave up 8 bases, with 10 bases separating them. The CDR3 spans 13 residues. CDR1 is MNHNY, CDR2 SVGAGI, per germline (reference sequence).

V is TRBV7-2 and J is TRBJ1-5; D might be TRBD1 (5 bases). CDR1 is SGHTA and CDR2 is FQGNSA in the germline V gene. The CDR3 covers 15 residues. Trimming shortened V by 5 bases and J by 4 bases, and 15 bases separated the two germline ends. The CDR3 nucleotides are TGTGCCAGCAGCCGGGACCATGGCCCAAATCAGCCCCAGCATTTT. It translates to CASSRDHGPNQPQHF.

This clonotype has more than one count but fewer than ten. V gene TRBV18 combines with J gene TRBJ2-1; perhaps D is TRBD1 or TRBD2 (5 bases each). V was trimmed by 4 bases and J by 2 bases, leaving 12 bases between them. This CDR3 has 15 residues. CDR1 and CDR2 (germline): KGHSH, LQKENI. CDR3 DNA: TGTGCCAGCTCACGGGACCAGGGACCCTACAATGAGCAGTTCTTC. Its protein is CASSRDQGPYNEQFF.

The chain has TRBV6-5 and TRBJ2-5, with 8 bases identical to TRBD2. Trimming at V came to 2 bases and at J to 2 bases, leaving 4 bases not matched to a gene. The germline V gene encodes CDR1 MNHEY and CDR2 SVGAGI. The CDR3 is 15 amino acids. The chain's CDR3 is CASSYERERQETQYF. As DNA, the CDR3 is TGTGCCAGCAGTTACGAGCGGGAGAGACAAGAGACCCAGTACTTC.

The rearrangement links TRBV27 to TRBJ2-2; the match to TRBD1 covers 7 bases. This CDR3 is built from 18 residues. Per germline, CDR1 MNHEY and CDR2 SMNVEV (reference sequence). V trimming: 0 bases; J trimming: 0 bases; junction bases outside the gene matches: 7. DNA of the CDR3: TGTGCCAGCAGTTTATCCCTCGCCCAGGGGGCGAACACCGGGGAGCTGTTTTTT. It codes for CASSLSLAQGANTGELFF.

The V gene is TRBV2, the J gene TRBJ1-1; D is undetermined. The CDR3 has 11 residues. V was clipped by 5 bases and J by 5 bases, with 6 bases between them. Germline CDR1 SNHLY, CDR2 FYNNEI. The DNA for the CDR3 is TGTGCCAGCAGTTTGGAGACTGAAGCTTTCTTT. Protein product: CASSLETEAFF. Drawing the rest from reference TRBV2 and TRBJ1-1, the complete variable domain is EPEVTQTPSHQVTQMGQEVILRCVPISNHLYFYWYRQILGQKVEFLVSFYNNEISEKSEIFDDQFSVERPDGSNFTLKIRSTKLEDSAMYFCASSLETEAFFGQGTRLTVV.

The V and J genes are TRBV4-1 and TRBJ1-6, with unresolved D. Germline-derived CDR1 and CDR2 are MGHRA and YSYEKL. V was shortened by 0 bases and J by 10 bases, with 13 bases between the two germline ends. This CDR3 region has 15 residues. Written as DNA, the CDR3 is TGCGCCAGCAGCCAAGATAGAACATTTTTGTCACCCCTCCACTTT. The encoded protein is CASSQDRTFLSPLHF.

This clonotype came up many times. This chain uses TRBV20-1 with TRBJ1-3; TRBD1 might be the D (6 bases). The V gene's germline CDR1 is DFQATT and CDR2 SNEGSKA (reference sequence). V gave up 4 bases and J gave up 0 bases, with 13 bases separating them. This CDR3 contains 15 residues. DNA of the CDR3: TGCAGTGCTACCGGGACATCCAGCTCTGGAAACACCATATATTTT. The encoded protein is CSATGTSSSGNTIYF.

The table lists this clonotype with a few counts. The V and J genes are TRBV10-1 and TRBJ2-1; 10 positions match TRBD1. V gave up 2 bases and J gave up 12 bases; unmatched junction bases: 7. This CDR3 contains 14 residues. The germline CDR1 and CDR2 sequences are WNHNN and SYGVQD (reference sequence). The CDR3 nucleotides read TGCGCCAGCAGTGAGCATGTCGGACAGGGGGTGCAGTTCTTC. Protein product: CASSEHVGQGVQFF.

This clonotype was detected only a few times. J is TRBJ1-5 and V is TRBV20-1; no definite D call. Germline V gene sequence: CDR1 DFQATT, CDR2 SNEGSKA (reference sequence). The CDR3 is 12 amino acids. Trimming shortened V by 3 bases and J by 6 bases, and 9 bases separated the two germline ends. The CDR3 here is CSARDGVQPQHF. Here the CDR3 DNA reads TGCAGTGCTAGGGACGGGGTTCAGCCCCAGCATTTT.

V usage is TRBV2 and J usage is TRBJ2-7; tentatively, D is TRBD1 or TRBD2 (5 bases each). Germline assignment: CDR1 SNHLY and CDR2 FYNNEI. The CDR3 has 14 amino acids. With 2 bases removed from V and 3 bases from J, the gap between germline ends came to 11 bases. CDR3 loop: CASSELRGYYEQYF. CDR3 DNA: TGTGCCAGCAGTGAATTGAGGGGATACTACGAGCAGTACTTC. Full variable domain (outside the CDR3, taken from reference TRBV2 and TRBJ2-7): EPEVTQTPSHQVTQMGQEVILRCVPISNHLYFYWYRQILGQKVEFLVSFYNNEISEKSEIFDDQFSVERPDGSNFTLKIRSTKLEDSAMYFCASSELRGYYEQYFGPGTRLTVT.

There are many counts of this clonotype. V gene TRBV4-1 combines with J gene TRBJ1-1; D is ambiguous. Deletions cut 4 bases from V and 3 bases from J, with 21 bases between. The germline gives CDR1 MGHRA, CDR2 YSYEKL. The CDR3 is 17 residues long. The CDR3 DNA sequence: TGCGCCAGCAGCCCCACGGACTTCCGTCGGGTTTACACTGAAGCTTTCTTT. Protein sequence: CASSPTDFRRVYTEAFF.

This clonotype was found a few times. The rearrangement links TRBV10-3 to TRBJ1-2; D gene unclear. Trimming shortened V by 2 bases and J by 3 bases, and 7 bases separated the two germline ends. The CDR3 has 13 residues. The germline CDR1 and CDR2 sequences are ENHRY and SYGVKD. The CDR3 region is CAISEGIHYGYTF. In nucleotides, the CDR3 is TGTGCCATCAGTGAGGGGATCCACTATGGCTACACCTTC.

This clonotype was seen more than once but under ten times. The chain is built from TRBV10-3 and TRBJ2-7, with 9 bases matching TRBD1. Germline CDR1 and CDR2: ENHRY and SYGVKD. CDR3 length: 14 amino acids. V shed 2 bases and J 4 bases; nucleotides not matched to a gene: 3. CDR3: CAISEPDRGYEQYF. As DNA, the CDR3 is TGTGCCATCAGTGAGCCGGACAGGGGATACGAGCAGTACTTC.